A selection of T cell receptor beta chains follows, all from one sample in a study of blood T cell repertoires in COVID-19. TCRdb's copy holds only in-frame clones and misses some; the assay was immunoSEQ multiplex PCR. The sample includes a few hundred thousand clones, about 86% of them seen just once. Sequences were obtained from PBMCs or T cells enriched from blood (not recorded which). Receptors originate from a man aged 50 or older who had recovered from COVID-19. Each CDR3 is given with its conserved first and last residue. Each record gives: D gene, J gene, V gene, clone size, CDR3 DNA, CDR3 protein. D genes are given only for firm matches. Size is stated for part of the rows, as once, few or many counts, or as a class when the clone is expanded.

>.|TRBJ2-5|TRBV29-1|.
TGCAGCGTGGTTACAGGGAAGAAAGAGACCCAGTACTTC
CSVVTGKKETQYF
>TRBD2|TRBJ2-7|TRBV5-4|many
TGTGCCAGCAAGTCAGCGGGAAGCTCCTACGAGCAGTACTTC
CASKSAGSSYEQYF
>.|TRBJ2-2|TRBV7-9|.
TGTGCCAGCAGCTCGGACAGATACGCGAACACCGGGGAGCTGTTTTTT
CASSSDRYANTGELFF
>TRBD2|TRBJ2-7|TRBV5-1|.
TGCGCCAGCAGCTTGCGGCTAGCGGGAGGCAGCAACGAGCAGTACTTC
CASSLRLAGGSNEQYF
>TRBD1|TRBJ1-4|TRBV3-1/TRBV3-2|few
TGTGCCAGCAGCCTGGGGACAGTACTAAATGAAAAACTGTTTTTT
CASSLGTVLNEKLFF
>.|TRBJ2-2|TRBV5-6|.
TGTGCCAGCAGCCGTTACACCGGGGAGCTGTTTTTT
CASSRYTGELFF
>.|TRBJ2-7|TRBV27|.
TGTGCCAGCAGTTTAACCGGGTTGGGGGCACCCTACGAGCAGTACTTC
CASSLTGLGAPYEQYF
>.|TRBJ1-2|TRBV7-9|.
TGTGCCAGCAGCGAAACAGGGATCAGGGAGGGCTACACCTTC
CASSETGIREGYTF
>TRBD2|TRBJ2-5|TRBV7-2|.
TGTGCCAGCAGCTTCCTAGCGGGGGCGGGGACCCAGTACTTC
CASSFLAGAGTQYF
>.|TRBJ2-7|TRBV7-3|.
TGTGCCAGCAGCTTATTCACGGGGGAGGCCTACGAGCAGTACTTC
CASSLFTGEAYEQYF
>.|TRBJ1-1|TRBV9|.
TGTGCCAGCAGCAGAGGGGGGGTACCTGAAGCTTTCTTT
CASSRGGVPEAFF
>.|TRBJ1-2|TRBV28|.
TGTGCCAGCAGCCGGCGGCGATCTAACTATGGCTACACCTTC
CASSRRRSNYGYTF
>.|TRBJ1-5|TRBV19|few
TGTGCCAGTAGTACCCTCAGGGCAAATAGCAATCAGCCCCAGCATTTT
CASSTLRANSNQPQHF
>.|TRBJ2-2|TRBV27|.
TGTGCCAGCAGTCGAAGGCGGGATACCGGGGAGCTGTTTTTT
CASSRRRDTGELFF
>.|TRBJ1-2|TRBV29-1|once
TGCAGCGTTGAAGAAGGACGGACTTATGGCTACACCTTC
CSVEEGRTYGYTF
>.|TRBJ1-1|TRBV27|.
TGTGCCAGCAGTTTATCGGAGGGAGTGACTGAAGCTTTCTTT
CASSLSEGVTEAFF
>.|TRBJ1-4|TRBV28|.
TGTGCCAGCAGCGGGGCAACTAATGAAAAACTGTTTTTT
CASSGATNEKLFF
>TRBD1|TRBJ1-4|TRBV18|.
TGTGCCAGCTCACCTCAGGGGGGCTTGGAAAAACTGTTTTTT
CASSPQGGLEKLFF
>.|TRBJ2-1|TRBV27|.
TGTGCCAGCAGTTTAAGAGGACAGACCGAGCAGTTCTTC
CASSLRGQTEQFF
>.|TRBJ1-4|TRBV3-1/TRBV3-2|.
TGTGCCAGCAGCCAGGAGGGGCGAAAACTGTTTTTT
CASSQEGRKLFF
>.|TRBJ1-5|TRBV7-8|.
TGTGCCAGCAGCTTACGGGGAAGCGGTCAGCCCCAGCATTTT
CASSLRGSGQPQHF
>.|TRBJ1-5|TRBV7-8|.
TGTGCCAGCAGCTTAGAGGCAGGGGTGGATCAGCCCCAGCATTTT
CASSLEAGVDQPQHF
>.|TRBJ1-5|TRBV18|.
TGTGCCAGCTCACCAACTCCACAGTATAGCAATCAGCCCCAGCATTTT
CASSPTPQYSNQPQHF
>.|TRBJ2-7|TRBV30|.
TGTGCCTGGAATGTACGGGTATCCTACGAGCAGTACTTC
CAWNVRVSYEQYF
>.|TRBJ2-2|TRBV29-1|.
TGCAGCGTTCGTGGGGCTGGGAGGAGTAGCACCGGGGAGCTGTTTTTT
CSVRGAGRSSTGELFF
>.|TRBJ2-7|TRBV5-5|.
TGTGCCAGCAGCTTGGCGGCAGGGCCGTATGAGCAGTACTTC
CASSLAAGPYEQYF
>.|TRBJ2-7|TRBV12-3/TRBV12-4|.
TGTGCCAGCAGTTTGAAGGGGATAGGGCAGTACTTC
CASSLKGIGQYF
>.|TRBJ1-3|TRBV9|.
TGTGCCAGCAGCGTACCAGGGGCTGGAAACACCATATATTTT
CASSVPGAGNTIYF
>.|TRBJ1-1|TRBV28|.
TGTGCCAGCAGTACCGGCCCAGGGAAAGCTTTCTTT
CASSTGPGKAFF
>TRBD1|TRBJ2-7|TRBV6-5|.
TGTGCCACCTGGATACAGGGGGCCTACGAGCAGTACTTC
CATWIQGAYEQYF
>.|TRBJ1-4|TRBV25-1|once
TGTGCCAGCACTCCGACAGGCCAAGCAACTAATGAAAAACTGTTTTTT
CASTPTGQATNEKLFF
>.|TRBJ1-4|TRBV19|.
TGTGCCAGTTTGGCGCGCGCTGGGAGCGATGAAAAACTGTTTTTT
CASLARAGSDEKLFF
>.|TRBJ2-1|TRBV12-3/TRBV12-4|.
TGTGCCAGCACCCTTTATAACGGTGAGCAGTTCTTC
CASTLYNGEQFF